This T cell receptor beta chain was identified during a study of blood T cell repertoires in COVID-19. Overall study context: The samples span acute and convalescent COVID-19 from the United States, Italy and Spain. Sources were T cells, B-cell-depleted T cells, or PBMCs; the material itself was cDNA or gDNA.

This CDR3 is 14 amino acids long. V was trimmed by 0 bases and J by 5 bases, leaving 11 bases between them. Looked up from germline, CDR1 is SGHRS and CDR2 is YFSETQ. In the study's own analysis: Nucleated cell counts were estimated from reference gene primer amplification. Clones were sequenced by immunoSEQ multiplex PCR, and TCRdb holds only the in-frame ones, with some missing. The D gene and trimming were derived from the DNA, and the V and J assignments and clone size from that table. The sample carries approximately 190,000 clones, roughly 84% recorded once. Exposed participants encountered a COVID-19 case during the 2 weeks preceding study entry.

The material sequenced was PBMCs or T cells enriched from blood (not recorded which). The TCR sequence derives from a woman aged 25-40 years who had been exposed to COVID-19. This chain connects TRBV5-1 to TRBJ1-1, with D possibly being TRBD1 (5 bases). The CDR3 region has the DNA TGCGCCAGCAGCTTGGTGGCAGGGCCAACTGAAGCTTTCTTT. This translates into CASSLVAGPTEAFF.